These 10 T cell receptor beta chains originate from one sample sequenced in a study of naive and memory T cell subsets. Four PCR rounds used nested alpha and beta constant region primers plus the SP2 primer. One entry per CDR3 protein, called by TCRdb with MiXCR from the UMI-ligation and nested PCR reads. The table lists 35,000 to 40,000 distinct CDR3 sequences, approximately 9.9% of them singletons. Treatment denoted: skin biopsy from PPD injection site in Mantoux-positive individual. A UMI-containing oligonucleotide was joined by 3' ligation to the TCR cDNA template. Sequenced here: skin, sampled from a tuberculin skin test site. These receptors all stem from an adult in good health.

The chain is built from TRBV12-3 or TRBV12-4 and TRBJ2-3, with 10 bases aligning to TRBD2. V lost 5 bases to trimming and J lost 2 bases; unmatched junction nucleotides: 7. This CDR3 comprises 16 residues. The CDR3 coding sequence is TGTGCCAGCAGTCCTCGGACTAGCGGCTCCACAGATACGCAGTATTTT. This translates into CASSPRTSGSTDTQYF.

This clonotype has more than one count but fewer than ten. The CDR3 spells CASSETGTARFDEQYF. The DNA for the CDR3 is TGTGCCAGCAGTGAAACGGGGACAGCACGATTTGACGAGCAGTACTTC. V and J are TRBV25-1 and TRBJ2-7, with 7 nucleotides matching TRBD1. After removal of 2 bases from V and 5 bases from J, the junction contained 12 bases not matched to a gene. CDR3 length: 16 residues. CDR1 MGHDK and CDR2 SYGVNS come from the germline V gene.

V is TRBV9 and J is TRBJ2-1, with 9 bases fitting TRBD2. V was pared by 3 bases and J by 0 bases, with 13 bases of the junction left unmatched. Germline V gene lookup returns CDR1 SGDLS and CDR2 YYNGEE. CDR3 length: 19 residues. Here the CDR3 DNA reads TGTGCCAGCAGCGCCCCCGGGGCCCCTAGCGGGGACTCCTACAATGAGCAGTTCTTC. Translation gives CASSAPGAPSGDSYNEQFF. Variable domain in full (rest from reference TRBV9 and TRBJ2-1): DSGVTQTPKHLITATGQRVTLRCSPRSGDLSVYWYQQSLDQGLQFLIQYYNGEERAKGNILERFSAQQFPDLHSELNLSSLELGDSALYFCASSAPGAPSGDSYNEQFFGPGTRLTVL.

There are a few counts of this clonotype. The chain couples TRBV20-1 to TRBJ1-2, with TRBD1 matching over 9 bases. The V segment lost 5 bases and the J segment 2 bases; nucleotides outside the gene matches: 6. The CDR3 sequence is 14 residues long. Germline V CDR1 and CDR2: DFQATT, SNEGSKA (reference sequence). The CDR3 DNA is TGCAGTGCTCGCTCCGGACAGGGGAACTATGGCTACACCTTC. This sequence encodes CSARSGQGNYGYTF.

In this sample, this clonotype turned up many times. This chain links TRBV12-3 or TRBV12-4 with TRBJ1-1; weak D call: TRBD1 (5 bases). The CDR3 spans 13 residues. Trimming shortened V by 3 bases and J by 8 bases, and 13 bases separated the two germline ends. The DNA for the CDR3 is TGTGCCAGCAGTTTTTATCATGGGGCAGAAGCTTTCTTT. This encodes CASSFYHGAEAFF.

The rearrangement joins TRBV12-3 or TRBV12-4 to TRBJ1-1; TRBD1 matches at 7 bases. The length of the CDR3 is 13 residues. With 6 bases clipped from V and 7 bases from J, the junction kept 8 bases outside the gene matches. The CDR3 region has the DNA TGTGCCAGCAGCTACAGGGGTGGGGGTGAAGCTTTCTTT. The encoded protein is CASSYRGGGEAFF.

This clonotype occurred a few times. This chain connects TRBV7-2 to TRBJ2-5; the match to TRBD2 covers 11 bases. V dropped 5 bases and J dropped 8; count of bases not matched to a gene: 10. Per the germline V gene, CDR1 is SGHTA and CDR2 is FQGNSA. CDR3 size: 15 residues. CDR3 DNA: TGTGCCAGCAGCCAGCCGGGACTAGCGGCCGCCACCCAGTACTTC. It encodes CASSQPGLAAATQYF. Combining the CDR3 with reference TRBV7-2 and TRBJ2-5 gives the whole variable domain GAGVSQSPSNKVTEKGKDVELRCDPISGHTALYWYRQSLGQGLEFLIYFQGNSAPDKSGLPSDRFSAERTGGSVSTLTIQRTQQEDSAVYLCASSQPGLAAATQYFGPGTRLLVL.

The gene calls are TRBV7-6 and TRBJ2-7, with 7 bases identical to TRBD2. Germline V gene data show CDR1 as SGHVS and CDR2 as FNYEAQ. This CDR3 has 14 residues. V shed 5 bases and J 6 bases; nucleotides not matched to a gene: 10. The CDR3 sequence is CASSPQGGIGEQYF. CDR3 coding DNA: TGTGCCAGCAGCCCGCAGGGAGGGATCGGCGAGCAGTACTTC.

This chain connects TRBV7-3 to TRBJ2-2; D remains unclear. V shed 1 base and J shed 4 bases, with 4 bases lying between them. There are 13 residues in the CDR3. Germline CDR1 and CDR2: SGHTA and FQGTGA. CDR3 nucleotide sequence: TGTGCCAGCAGCTTAATTAGCACCGGGGAGCTGTTTTTT. Its translation: CASSLISTGELFF.

The V and J genes are TRBV20-1 and TRBJ1-2; 8 positions agree with TRBD1. J lost 7 bases, V lost 2 bases, and 6 bases had no gene match. The germline gives CDR1 DFQATT, CDR2 SNEGSKA (reference sequence). The CDR3 consists of 13 residues. CDR3 loop: CSARWTGLFGYTF. As DNA, the CDR3 is TGCAGTGCTAGATGGACAGGGTTGTTTGGCTACACCTTC.